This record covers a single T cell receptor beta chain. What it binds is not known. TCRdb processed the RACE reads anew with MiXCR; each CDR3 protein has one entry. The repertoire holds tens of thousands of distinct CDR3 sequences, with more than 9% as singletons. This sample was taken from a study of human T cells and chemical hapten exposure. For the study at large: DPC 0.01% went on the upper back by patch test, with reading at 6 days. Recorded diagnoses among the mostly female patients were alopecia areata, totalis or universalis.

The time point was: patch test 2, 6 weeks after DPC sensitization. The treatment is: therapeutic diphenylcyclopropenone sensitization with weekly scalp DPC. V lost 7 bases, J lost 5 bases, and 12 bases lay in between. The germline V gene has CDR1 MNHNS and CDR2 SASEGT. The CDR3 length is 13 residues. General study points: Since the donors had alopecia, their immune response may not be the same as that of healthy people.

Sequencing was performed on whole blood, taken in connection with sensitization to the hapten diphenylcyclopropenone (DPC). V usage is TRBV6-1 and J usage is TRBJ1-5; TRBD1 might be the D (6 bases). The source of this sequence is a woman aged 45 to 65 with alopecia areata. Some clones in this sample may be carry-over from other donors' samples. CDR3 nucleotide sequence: TGTGCCAGCAAAGAGACAGGCTATCAGCCCCAGCATTTT. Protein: CASKETGYQPQHF.